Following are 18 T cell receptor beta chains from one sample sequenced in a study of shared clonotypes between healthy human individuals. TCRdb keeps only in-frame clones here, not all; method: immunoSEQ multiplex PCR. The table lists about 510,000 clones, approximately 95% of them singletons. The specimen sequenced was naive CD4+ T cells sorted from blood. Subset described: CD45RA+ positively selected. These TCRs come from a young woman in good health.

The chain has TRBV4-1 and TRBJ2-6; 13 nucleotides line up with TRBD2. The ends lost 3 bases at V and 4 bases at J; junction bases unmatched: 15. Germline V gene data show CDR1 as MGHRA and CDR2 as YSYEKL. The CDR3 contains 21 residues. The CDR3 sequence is CASSHPRGLAGSWGGANVLTF. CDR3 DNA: TGCGCCAGCAGCCACCCCAGGGGACTAGCGGGATCGTGGGGAGGGGCCAACGTCCTGACTTTC.

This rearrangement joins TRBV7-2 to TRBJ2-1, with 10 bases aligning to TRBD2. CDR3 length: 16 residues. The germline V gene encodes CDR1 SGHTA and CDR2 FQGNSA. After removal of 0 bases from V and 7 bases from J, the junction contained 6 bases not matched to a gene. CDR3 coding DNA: TGTGCCAGCAGCTTAGCGGCGGCTAGCGGGAGAAATGAGCAGTTCTTC. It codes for CASSLAAASGRNEQFF.

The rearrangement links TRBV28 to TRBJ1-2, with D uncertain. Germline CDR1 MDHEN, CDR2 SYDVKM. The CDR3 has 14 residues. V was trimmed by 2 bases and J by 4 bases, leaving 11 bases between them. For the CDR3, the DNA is TGTGCCAGCAGTTTAGGAGCCGGGCTCTATGGCTACACCTTC. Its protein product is CASSLGAGLYGYTF.

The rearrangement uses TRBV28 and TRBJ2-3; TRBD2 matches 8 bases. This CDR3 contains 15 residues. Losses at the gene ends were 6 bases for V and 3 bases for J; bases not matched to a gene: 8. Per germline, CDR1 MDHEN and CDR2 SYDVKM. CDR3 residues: CASSDQAGVTDTQYF. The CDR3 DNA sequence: TGTGCCAGCAGCGATCAAGCGGGAGTGACAGATACGCAGTATTTT. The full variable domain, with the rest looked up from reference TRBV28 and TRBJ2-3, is DVKVTQSSRYLVKRTGEKVFLECVQDMDHENMFWYRQDPGLGLRLIYFSYDVKMKEKGDIPEGYSVSREKKERFSLILESASTNQTSMYLCASSDQAGVTDTQYFGPGTRLTVL.

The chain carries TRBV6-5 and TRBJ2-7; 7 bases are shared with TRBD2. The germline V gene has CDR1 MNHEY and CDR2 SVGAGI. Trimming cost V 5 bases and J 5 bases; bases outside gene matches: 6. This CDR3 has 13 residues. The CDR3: CASSAGSGNEQYF. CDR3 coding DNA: TGTGCCAGCAGTGCGGGAAGCGGGAACGAGCAGTACTTC.

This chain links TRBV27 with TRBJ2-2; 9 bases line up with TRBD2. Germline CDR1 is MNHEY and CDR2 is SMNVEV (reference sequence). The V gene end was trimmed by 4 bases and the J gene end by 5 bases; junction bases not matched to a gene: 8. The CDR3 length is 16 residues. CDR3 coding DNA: TGTGCCAGCAGTTCACCCCTAGCGGGATCGACCGGGGAGCTGTTTTTT. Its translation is CASSSPLAGSTGELFF.

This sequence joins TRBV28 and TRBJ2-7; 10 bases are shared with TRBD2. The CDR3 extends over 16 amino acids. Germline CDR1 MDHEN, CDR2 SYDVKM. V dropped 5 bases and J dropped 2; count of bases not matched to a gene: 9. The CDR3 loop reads CASSLRTSGPPYEQYF. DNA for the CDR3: TGTGCCAGCAGTCTAAGGACTAGCGGACCCCCCTACGAGCAGTACTTC.

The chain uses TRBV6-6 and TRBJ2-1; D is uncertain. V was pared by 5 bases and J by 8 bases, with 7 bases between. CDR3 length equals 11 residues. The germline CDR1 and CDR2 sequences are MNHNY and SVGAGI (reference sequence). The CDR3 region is CASSPRDEQFF. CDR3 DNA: TGTGCCAGCAGTCCCCGAGATGAGCAGTTCTTC.

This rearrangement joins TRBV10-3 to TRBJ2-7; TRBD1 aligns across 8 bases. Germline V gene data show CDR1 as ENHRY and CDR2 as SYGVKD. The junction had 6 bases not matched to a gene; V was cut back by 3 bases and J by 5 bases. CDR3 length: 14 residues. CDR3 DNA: TGTGCCATCAGTGATGAGACAGGGGCCCACGAGCAGTACTTC. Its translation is CAISDETGAHEQYF.

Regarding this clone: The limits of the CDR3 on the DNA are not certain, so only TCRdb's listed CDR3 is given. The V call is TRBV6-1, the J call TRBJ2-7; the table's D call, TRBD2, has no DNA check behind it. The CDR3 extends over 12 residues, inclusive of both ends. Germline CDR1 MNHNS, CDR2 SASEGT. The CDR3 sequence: CASSILGGEQYF.

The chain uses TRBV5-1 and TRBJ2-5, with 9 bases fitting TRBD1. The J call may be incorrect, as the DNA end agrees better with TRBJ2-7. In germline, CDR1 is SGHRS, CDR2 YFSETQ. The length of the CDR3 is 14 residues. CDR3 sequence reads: CASSLGQGPYEQYF. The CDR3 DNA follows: TGCGCCAGCAGCTTAGGACAGGGGCCCTACGAGCAGTACTTC.

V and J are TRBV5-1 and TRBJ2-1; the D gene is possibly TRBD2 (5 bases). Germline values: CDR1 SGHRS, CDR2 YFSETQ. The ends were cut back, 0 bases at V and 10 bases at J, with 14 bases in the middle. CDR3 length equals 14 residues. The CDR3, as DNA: TGCGCCAGCAGCTTGGCCCCCCAGACGGGGGAGCAGTTCTTC. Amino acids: CASSLAPQTGEQFF.

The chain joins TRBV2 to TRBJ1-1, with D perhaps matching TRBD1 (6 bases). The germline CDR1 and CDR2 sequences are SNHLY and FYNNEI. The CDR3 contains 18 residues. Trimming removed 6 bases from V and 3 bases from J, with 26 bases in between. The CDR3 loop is CASRTQLGGFLSDTEAFF. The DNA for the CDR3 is TGTGCCAGCAGGACACAGCTCGGGGGCTTTCTTTCGGACACTGAAGCTTTCTTT. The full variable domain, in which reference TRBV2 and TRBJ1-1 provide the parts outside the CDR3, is EPEVTQTPSHQVTQMGQEVILRCVPISNHLYFYWYRQILGQKVEFLVSFYNNEISEKSEIFDDQFSVERPDGSNFTLKIRSTKLEDSAMYFCASRTQLGGFLSDTEAFFGQGTRLTVV.

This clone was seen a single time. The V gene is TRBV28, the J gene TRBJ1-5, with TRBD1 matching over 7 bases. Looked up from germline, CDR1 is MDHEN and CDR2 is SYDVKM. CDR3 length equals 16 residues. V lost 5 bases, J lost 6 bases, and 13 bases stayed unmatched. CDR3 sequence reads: CASSPHGRQGLQPQHF. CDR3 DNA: TGTGCCAGCAGTCCCCACGGGAGACAGGGTCTTCAGCCCCAGCATTTT. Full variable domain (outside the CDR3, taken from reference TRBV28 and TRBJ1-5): DVKVTQSSRYLVKRTGEKVFLECVQDMDHENMFWYRQDPGLGLRLIYFSYDVKMKEKGDIPEGYSVSREKKERFSLILESASTNQTSMYLCASSPHGRQGLQPQHFGDGTRLSIL.

In nucleotides, the CDR3 is TGTGCCAGCAGCTCACCATACCCCCGTAGCTCTGAAGCTTTCTTT. The encoded protein is CASSSPYPRSSEAFF. The chain joins TRBV7-9 to TRBJ1-1; D is undetermined. The CDR3 covers 15 residues. The V and J ends lost 4 bases and 6 bases respectively, with 18 bases between them. CDR1 and CDR2 from the germline V gene are SEHNR and FQNEAQ (reference sequence).

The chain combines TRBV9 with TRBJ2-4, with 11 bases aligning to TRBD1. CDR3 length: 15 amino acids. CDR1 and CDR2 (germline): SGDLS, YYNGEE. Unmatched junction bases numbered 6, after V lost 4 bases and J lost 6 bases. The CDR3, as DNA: TGTGCCAGCAGCACCGCCGGGACAGGGGGAAACATTCAGTACTTC. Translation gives CASSTAGTGGNIQYF.

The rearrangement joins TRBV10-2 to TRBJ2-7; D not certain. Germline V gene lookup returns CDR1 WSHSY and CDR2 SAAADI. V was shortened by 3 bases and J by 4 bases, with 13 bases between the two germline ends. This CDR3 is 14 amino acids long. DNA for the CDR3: TGCGCCAGCAGTGAAAATGGGCAGAGTTACGAGCAGTACTTC. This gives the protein CASSENGQSYEQYF.

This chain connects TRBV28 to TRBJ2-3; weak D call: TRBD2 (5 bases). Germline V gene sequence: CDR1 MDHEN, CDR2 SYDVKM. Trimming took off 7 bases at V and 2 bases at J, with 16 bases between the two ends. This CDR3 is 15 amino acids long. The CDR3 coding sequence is TGTGCCAGCATCACAGCGGAGCCCACCACAGATACGCAGTATTTT. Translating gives CASITAEPTTDTQYF.